The 20 T cell receptor beta chains in this list originate from one sample, sequenced in a study of spatial heterogeneity in lung cancer. Documented time point: sample taken at primary tumor resection. In each case, whole RNA from tumor, nontumor lung or frozen PBMC was sequenced unsorted. In TCRdb, the 5' RACE reads were re-called with MiXCR into one record per CDR3 protein. In the table there are 45,000 to 55,000 distinct CDR3 sequences, about 5.8% of which are singletons. Sequenced here: PBMCs, sampled at surgery. All receptors come from a male donor with early-stage non-small cell lung cancer.

The chain uses TRBV7-2 and TRBJ2-1; D is possibly TRBD2 (5 bases). The CDR3 is 14 amino acids. V gave up 0 bases and J gave up 2 bases, with 5 bases separating them. CDR1 is SGHTA, CDR2 FQGNSA, per germline. CDR3 in amino acids: CASSLALAYNEQFF. DNA of the CDR3: TGTGCCAGCAGCTTAGCACTAGCCTACAATGAGCAGTTCTTC.

The genes are TRBV5-1 and TRBJ2-1, with 7 bases lining up with TRBD2. CDR1 is SGHRS, CDR2 YFSETQ, per germline. The CDR3 has 17 amino acids. The J segment lost 1 base and the V segment lost 0 bases, leaving 7 bases of the junction unmatched. Here the CDR3 reads CASSLGLADRSYNEQFF. The CDR3 bases are TGCGCCAGCAGCTTGGGGCTAGCGGACCGATCCTACAATGAGCAGTTCTTC. Complete variable domain (other parts from reference TRBV5-1 and TRBJ2-1): KAGVTQTPRYLIKTRGQQVTLSCSPISGHRSVSWYQQTPGQGLQFLFEYFSETQRNKGNFPGRFSGRQFSNSRSEMNVSTLELGDSALYLCASSLGLADRSYNEQFFGPGTRLTVL.

This clonotype was seen at least ten times. CDR3 residues: CASSAYYTTTSTDTQYF. The CDR3 coding sequence is TGTGCCAGCAGCGCCTATTATACGACAACTAGCACAGATACGCAGTATTTT. The rearrangement uses TRBV5-5 and TRBJ2-3, with D uncertain. The CDR3 covers 17 residues. CDR1 and CDR2 from the germline V gene are SGHKS and YYEKEE (reference sequence). V was trimmed by 4 bases and J by 0 bases, leaving 18 bases between them.

The sample holds many counts of this clonotype. This chain uses TRBV24-1 with TRBJ2-1; 11 bases line up with TRBD1. V was clipped by 4 bases and J by 3 bases; unmatched bases: 4. This CDR3 is built from 16 residues. CDR1 is KGHDR, CDR2 SFDVKD, per germline. As DNA, the CDR3 is TGTGCCACCAGTGACTCCGGGACAGGGGGCTACAATGAGCAGTTCTTC. Its translation: CATSDSGTGGYNEQFF.

This clonotype was observed many times. This chain links TRBV5-6 with TRBJ2-5; a weak D match, TRBD2 (6 bases). The length of the CDR3 is 14 residues. Trimming took off 4 bases at V and 8 bases at J, with 18 bases between the two ends. Germline V gene sequence: CDR1 SGHDT, CDR2 YYEEEE. The DNA of the CDR3 is TGTGCCAGCAGCCTCCCTGGGGGACTGCTAACCCAGTACTTC. As protein: CASSLPGGLLTQYF. The entire variable domain, with the rest obtained from reference TRBV5-6 and TRBJ2-5, is as follows: DAGVTQSPTHLIKTRGQQVTLRCSPKSGHDTVSWYQQALGQGPQFIFQYYEEEERQRGNFPDRFSGHQFPNYSSELNVNALLLGDSALYLCASSLPGGLLTQYFGPGTRLLVL.

In its sample, this clonotype was seen many times. This chain connects TRBV23-1 to TRBJ2-1; 11 bases match TRBD1. TRBV23-1 is labeled an ORF, and its function is uncertain. CDR3 length: 18 amino acids. Unmatched junction bases numbered 8, after V lost 0 bases and J lost 4 bases. The CDR3 DNA reads as TGCGCCAGCAGTCAATCCGGACAGGGGGCCCCCTCATACAATGAGCAGTTCTTC. Translation gives CASSQSGQGAPSYNEQFF.

Ten or more counts support this clonotype. This rearrangement joins TRBV5-1 to TRBJ1-2; D is possibly TRBD1 (5 bases). Germline assignment: CDR1 SGHRS and CDR2 YFSETQ. V gave up 0 bases and J gave up 8 bases, with 11 bases separating them. CDR3 length equals 13 residues. The CDR3 bases are TGCGCCAGCAGCTTGGCGGGGGAATTAGGCTACACCTTC. This translates into CASSLAGELGYTF.

This clonotype was seen repeatedly, ten times or more. The chain joins TRBV9 to TRBJ1-2; TRBD1 matches at 7 bases. Germline V gene lookup returns CDR1 SGDLS and CDR2 YYNGEE. CDR3 size: 15 residues. V shed 0 bases, J shed 5 bases, and the junction held 7 bases outside the gene matches. In nucleotides, the CDR3 is TGTGCCAGCAGCGTAGAGACAGGGCCAGGGTATGGCTACACCTTC. This gives the protein CASSVETGPGYGYTF.

At least ten counts were recorded for this clonotype. V and J are TRBV5-4 and TRBJ2-3, with D unresolved. CDR3 length: 14 amino acids. The V gene's germline CDR1 is SGHNT and CDR2 YYREEE (reference sequence). V was cut by 2 bases and J by 3 bases, with 10 bases left in between. Written as DNA, the CDR3 is TGTGCCAGCAGCTTCTATAGTAGAACAGATACGCAGTATTTT. It is translated as CASSFYSRTDTQYF. Combining the CDR3 with reference TRBV5-4 and TRBJ2-3 gives the whole variable domain ETGVTQSPTHLIKTRGQQVTLRCSSQSGHNTVSWYQQALGQGPQFIFQYYREEENGRGNFPPRFSGLQFPNYSSELNVNALELDDSALYLCASSFYSRTDTQYFGPGTRLTVL.

This clonotype was picked up many times. V is TRBV24-1 and J is TRBJ1-2, with a possible D match to TRBD1 (6 bases). Germline V gene data show CDR1 as KGHDR and CDR2 as SFDVKD. The ends were cut back, 6 bases at V and 8 bases at J, with 15 bases in the middle. This CDR3 region has 13 residues. CDR3 sequence reads: CATSYSTGLGYTF. The CDR3 region has the DNA TGTGCCACCAGTTATTCAACAGGGTTGGGCTACACCTTC.

Of note for this clonotype: A much larger clone lies a single base off, so this may be a read error. The CDR3 bases are TGTGCCAGCAGCCGGATTAGCGGGTCCCAAGAGACCCAGTACTTC. It codes for CASSRISGSQETQYF. This chain joins TRBV12-3 or TRBV12-4 and TRBJ2-5; 7 nucleotides match TRBD2. The V and J ends lost 6 bases and 1 base, in that order; junction bases with no gene match: 8. The CDR3 covers 15 residues.

The rearrangement joins TRBV5-1 to TRBJ2-3, with a possible D match to TRBD2 (6 bases). The V end was cut by 3 bases, the J end by 0 bases, with 11 bases between. CDR1 and CDR2 (germline): SGHRS, YFSETQ. CDR3 size: 15 residues. The chain's CDR3 is CASSYSGTSTDTQYF. CDR3 DNA sequence: TGCGCCAGCAGCTATAGCGGAACCAGCACAGATACGCAGTATTTT.

This clonotype was seen many times. Here the CDR3 DNA reads TGTGCCAGCAGCTTAGTTAAGGGTTTGAACACTGAAGCTTTCTTT. It yields the protein CASSLVKGLNTEAFF. The chain has TRBV7-9 and TRBJ1-1; no clear D. V dropped 1 base and J dropped 0 bases, with 9 bases sitting between them. CDR1 SEHNR and CDR2 FQNEAQ come from the germline V gene (reference sequence). The CDR3 is made up of 15 amino acids.

This clonotype appeared many times. This rearrangement joins TRBV18 to TRBJ2-3; 7 positions agree with TRBD2. Unmatched junction bases numbered 11, after V lost 2 bases and J lost 3 bases. The CDR3 sequence is 17 residues long. Germline assignment: CDR1 KGHSH and CDR2 LQKENI. The DNA of the CDR3 is TGTGCCAGCTCACCAGAGGATTCAAGCGGGATTACAGATACGCAGTATTTT. Protein: CASSPEDSSGITDTQYF.

The sample holds many counts of this clonotype. The chain is built from TRBV5-6 and TRBJ2-6, with D tentatively TRBD2 (5 bases). The length of the CDR3 is 14 residues. From germline, CDR1 is SGHDT and CDR2 YYEEEE. Trimming pared 5 bases from V and 4 bases from J, leaving 10 bases between. CDR3 residues: CASSSSRGANVLTF. CDR3 bases: TGTGCCAGCAGTTCTAGCCGAGGGGCCAACGTCCTGACTTTC.

This sequence joins TRBV7-2 and TRBJ2-5; possibly TRBD1 or TRBD2 for D (5 bases each). From germline, CDR1 is SGHTA and CDR2 FQGNSA. The V end lost 1 base, the J end lost 9 bases, and 15 bases lay between the germline ends. The CDR3 length is 14 residues. The CDR3, as DNA: TGTGCCAGCAGCTTAGTCGGGGCGGCTGGGGCCCAGTACTTC. This encodes CASSLVGAAGAQYF.

This clonotype was seen at least ten times. The chain uses TRBV27 and TRBJ2-7; tentatively, D is TRBD2 (6 bases). CDR3 size: 14 residues. Per the germline V gene, CDR1 is MNHEY and CDR2 is SMNVEV (reference sequence). V was shortened by 2 bases and J by 0 bases, with 8 bases between the two germline ends. CDR3 region: CASSLLSGSYEQYF. CDR3 nucleotides: TGTGCCAGCAGTTTACTTAGCGGCTCCTACGAGCAGTACTTC.

This clonotype occurred many times. The gene calls are TRBV20-1 and TRBJ2-3; D might be TRBD2 (5 bases). The CDR3 consists of 13 residues. Looked up from germline, CDR1 is DFQATT and CDR2 is SNEGSKA (reference sequence). Trimming removed 4 bases at V and 0 bases at J, with 8 bases between. CDR3 loop: CSAKRESTDTQYF. The CDR3, as DNA: TGCAGTGCTAAACGGGAAAGCACAGATACGCAGTATTTT.

This clonotype was seen at least ten times. The J gene is TRBJ2-7, the V gene TRBV6-6, with TRBD1 matching 9 bases. Germline V gene data show CDR1 as MNHNY and CDR2 as SVGAGI (reference sequence). This CDR3 has 17 residues. V shed 4 bases, J shed 2 bases, and the junction held 12 bases outside the gene matches. The CDR3 reads CASSFAPPGQGTYEQYF. CDR3 nucleotides: TGTGCCAGCAGTTTCGCGCCCCCGGGACAGGGTACCTACGAGCAGTACTTC.

This clonotype was detected many times. The chain has TRBV12-3 or TRBV12-4 and TRBJ1-5; D unclear. V lost 2 bases and J 0 bases, leaving 8 bases between the germline ends. The CDR3 runs to 15 residues. The CDR3 sequence: CASSLQAGSNQPQHF. The CDR3 coding sequence is TGTGCCAGCAGTTTACAGGCGGGTAGCAATCAGCCCCAGCATTTT.